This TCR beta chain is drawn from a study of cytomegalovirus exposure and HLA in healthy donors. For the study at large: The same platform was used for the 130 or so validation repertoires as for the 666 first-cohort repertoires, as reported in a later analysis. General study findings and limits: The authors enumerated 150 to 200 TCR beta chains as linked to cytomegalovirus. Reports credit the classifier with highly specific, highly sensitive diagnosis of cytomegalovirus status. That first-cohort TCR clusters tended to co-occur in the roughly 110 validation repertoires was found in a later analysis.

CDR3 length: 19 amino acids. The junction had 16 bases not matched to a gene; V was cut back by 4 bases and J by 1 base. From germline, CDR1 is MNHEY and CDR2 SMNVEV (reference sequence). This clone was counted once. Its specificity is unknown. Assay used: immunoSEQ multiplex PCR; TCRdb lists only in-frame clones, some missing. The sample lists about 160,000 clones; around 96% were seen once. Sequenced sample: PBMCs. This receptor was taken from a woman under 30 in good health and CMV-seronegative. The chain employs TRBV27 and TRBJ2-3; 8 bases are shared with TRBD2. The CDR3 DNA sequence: TGTGCCAGCAGTTCGTACCGCTCAGCGTTTAGCGGGGGCACAGATACGCAGTATTTT. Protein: CASSSYRSAFSGGTDTQYF.